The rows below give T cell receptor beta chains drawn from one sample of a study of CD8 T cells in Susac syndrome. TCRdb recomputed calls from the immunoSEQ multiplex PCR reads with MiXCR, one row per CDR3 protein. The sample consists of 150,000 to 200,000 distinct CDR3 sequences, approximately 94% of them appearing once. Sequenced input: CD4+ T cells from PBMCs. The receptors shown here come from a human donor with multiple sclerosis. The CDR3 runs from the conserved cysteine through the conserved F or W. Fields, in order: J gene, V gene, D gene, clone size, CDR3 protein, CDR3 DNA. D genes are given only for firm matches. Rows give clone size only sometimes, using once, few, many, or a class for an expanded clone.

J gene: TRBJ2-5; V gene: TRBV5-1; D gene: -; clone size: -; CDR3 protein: CASSLAAGLQETQYF; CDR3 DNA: TGCGCCAGCAGCTTGGCGGCAGGGTTACAAGAGACCCAGTACTTC
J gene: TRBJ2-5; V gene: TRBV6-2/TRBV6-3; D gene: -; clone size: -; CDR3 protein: CASSYAETQYF; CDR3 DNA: TGTGCCAGCAGTTACGCGGAGACCCAGTACTTC
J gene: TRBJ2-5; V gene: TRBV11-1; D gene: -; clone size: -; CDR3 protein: CASSPTDGQETQYF; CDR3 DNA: TGTGCCAGCAGCCCCACGGACGGTCAAGAGACCCAGTACTTC
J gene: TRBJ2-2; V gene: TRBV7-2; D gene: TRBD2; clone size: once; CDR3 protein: CASSLGTSGRRLGGELFF; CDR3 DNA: TGTGCCAGCAGCTTAGGGACTAGCGGGAGAAGATTGGGCGGGGAGCTGTTTTTT
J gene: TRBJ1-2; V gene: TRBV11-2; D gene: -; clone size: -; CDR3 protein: CASSLGRDDGYTF; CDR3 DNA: TGTGCCAGCAGCTTAGGAAGGGATGATGGCTACACCTTC
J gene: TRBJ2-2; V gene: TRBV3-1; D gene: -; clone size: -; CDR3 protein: CASKPGGATGELFF; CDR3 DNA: TGTGCCAGCAAGCCGGGTGGGGCCACCGGGGAGCTGTTTTTT
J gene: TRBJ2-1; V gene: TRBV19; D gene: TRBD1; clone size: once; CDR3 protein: CASSIQGVGEQFF; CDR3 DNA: TGTGCCAGTAGTATACAGGGGGTCGGTGAGCAGTTCTTC
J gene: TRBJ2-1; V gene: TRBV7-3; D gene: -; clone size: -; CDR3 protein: CASSLMSSLGHEQFF; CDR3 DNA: TGTGCCAGCAGCTTAATGTCTAGCCTAGGCCATGAGCAGTTCTTC
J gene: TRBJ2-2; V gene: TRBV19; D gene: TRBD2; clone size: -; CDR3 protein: CASRLADTFANTGELFF; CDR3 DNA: TGTGCCAGCCGACTAGCGGATACATTCGCGAACACCGGGGAGCTGTTTTTT
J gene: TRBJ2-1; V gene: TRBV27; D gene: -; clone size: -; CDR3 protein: CASSIFRLNNEQFF; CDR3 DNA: TGTGCCAGCAGTATATTTCGACTTAACAATGAGCAGTTCTTC
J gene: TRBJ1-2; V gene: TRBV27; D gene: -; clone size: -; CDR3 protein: CASRWEAGATYGYTF; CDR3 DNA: TGTGCCAGCCGTTGGGAAGCAGGGGCGACCTATGGCTACACCTTC
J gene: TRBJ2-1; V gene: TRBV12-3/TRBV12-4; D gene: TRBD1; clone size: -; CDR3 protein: CASSSGQGGNEQFF; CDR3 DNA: TGTGCCAGCAGCTCGGGACAGGGTGGCAATGAGCAGTTCTTC
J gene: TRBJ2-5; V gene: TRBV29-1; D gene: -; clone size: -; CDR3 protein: CSAVPSETQYF; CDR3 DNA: TGCAGCGCTGTCCCAAGTGAGACCCAGTACTTC
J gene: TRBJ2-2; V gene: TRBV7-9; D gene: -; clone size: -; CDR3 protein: CASSTRHSGVTGELFF; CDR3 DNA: TGTGCCAGCAGCACTCGGCATAGCGGAGTTACCGGGGAGCTGTTTTTT
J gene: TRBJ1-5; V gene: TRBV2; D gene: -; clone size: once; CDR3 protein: CASSEAKGGGNQPQHF; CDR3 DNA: TGTGCCAGCAGTGAAGCGAAAGGGGGGGGCAATCAGCCCCAGCATTTT
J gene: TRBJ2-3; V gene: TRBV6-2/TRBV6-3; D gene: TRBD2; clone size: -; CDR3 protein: CASTKGPMGLAATQYF; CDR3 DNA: TGTGCCAGCACCAAAGGACCGATGGGACTAGCGGCTACGCAGTATTTT
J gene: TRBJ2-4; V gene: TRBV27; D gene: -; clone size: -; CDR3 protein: CASSPTGTIAKNIQYF; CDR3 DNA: TGTGCCAGCAGTCCTACAGGGACCATAGCCAAAAACATTCAGTACTTC
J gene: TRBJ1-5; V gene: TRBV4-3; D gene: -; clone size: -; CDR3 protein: CASSQGLWRGGNQPQHF; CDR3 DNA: TGCGCCAGCAGCCAAGGTTTGTGGCGGGGTGGCAATCAGCCCCAGCATTTT
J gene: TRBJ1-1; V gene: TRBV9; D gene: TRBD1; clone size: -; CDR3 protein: CASSVRQGGTEAFF; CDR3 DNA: TGTGCCAGCAGCGTACGACAGGGGGGCACTGAAGCTTTCTTT
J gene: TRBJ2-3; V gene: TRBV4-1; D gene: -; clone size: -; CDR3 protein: CASSQVSPRGTDTQFF; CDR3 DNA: TGCGCCAGCAGCCAAGTCAGCCCGAGAGGCACAGATACGCAGTTTTTT
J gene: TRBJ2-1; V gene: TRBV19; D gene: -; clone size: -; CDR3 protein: CASSIINEQFF; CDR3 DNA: TGTGCCAGTAGTATTATCAATGAGCAGTTCTTC
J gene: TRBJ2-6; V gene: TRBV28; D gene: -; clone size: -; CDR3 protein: CATSSQAGANVLTF; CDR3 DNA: TGTGCCACCTCGAGCCAGGCTGGGGCCAACGTCCTGACTTTC
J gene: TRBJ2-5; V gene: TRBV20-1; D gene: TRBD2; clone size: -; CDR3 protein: CSARGSREGQETQYF; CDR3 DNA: TGCAGTGCTAGAGGCTCGCGGGAGGGCCAAGAGACCCAGTACTTC
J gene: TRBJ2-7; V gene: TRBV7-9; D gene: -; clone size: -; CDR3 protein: CASSLQGGSYEQYF; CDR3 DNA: TGTGCCAGCAGCTTACAGGGAGGATCCTACGAGCAGTACTTC
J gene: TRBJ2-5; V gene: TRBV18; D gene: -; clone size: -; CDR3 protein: CASSPPRVSAGETQYF; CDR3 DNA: TGTGCCAGCTCACCACCAAGGGTCTCCGCCGGGGAGACCCAGTACTTC
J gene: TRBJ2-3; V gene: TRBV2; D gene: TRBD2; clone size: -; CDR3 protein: CASKGTIDTQYF; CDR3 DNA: TGTGCCTCCAAGGGGACTATTGATACGCAGTATTTT
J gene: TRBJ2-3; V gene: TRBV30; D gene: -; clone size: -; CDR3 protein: CARAGGGFTDTQYF; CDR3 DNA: TGTGCCCGGGCCGGAGGGGGCTTCACAGATACGCAGTATTTT
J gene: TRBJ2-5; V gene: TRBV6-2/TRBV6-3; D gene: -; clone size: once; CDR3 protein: CASSYSGGGETQYF; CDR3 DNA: TGTGCCAGCAGTTACTCGGGAGGAGGAGAGACCCAGTACTTC
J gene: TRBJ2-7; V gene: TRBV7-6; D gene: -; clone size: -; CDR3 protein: CASSTTMEGKSSYEQYF; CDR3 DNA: TGTGCCAGCAGCACCACGATGGAGGGAAAGAGCTCCTACGAGCAGTACTTC